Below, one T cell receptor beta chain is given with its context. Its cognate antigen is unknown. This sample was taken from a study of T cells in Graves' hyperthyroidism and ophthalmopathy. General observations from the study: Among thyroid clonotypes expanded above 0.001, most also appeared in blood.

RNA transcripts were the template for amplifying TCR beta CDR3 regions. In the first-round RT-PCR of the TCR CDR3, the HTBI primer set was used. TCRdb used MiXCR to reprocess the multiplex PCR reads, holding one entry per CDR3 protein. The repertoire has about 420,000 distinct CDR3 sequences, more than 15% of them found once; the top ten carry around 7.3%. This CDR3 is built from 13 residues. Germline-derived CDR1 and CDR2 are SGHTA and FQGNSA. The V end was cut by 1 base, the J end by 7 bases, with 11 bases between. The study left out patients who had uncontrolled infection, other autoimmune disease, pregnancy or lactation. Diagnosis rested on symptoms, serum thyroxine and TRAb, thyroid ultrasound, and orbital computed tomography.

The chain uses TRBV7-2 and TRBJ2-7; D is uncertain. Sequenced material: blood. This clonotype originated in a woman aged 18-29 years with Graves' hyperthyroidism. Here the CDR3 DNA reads TGTGCCAGCAGCTTAGGGGGTTCGGAAGAGCAGTACTTC. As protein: CASSLGGSEEQYF.